The clone carrying this T cell receptor beta chain was detected a few times. This specimen belongs to a study of blood T cell repertoires in COVID-19. For the study at large: From the United States, Italy and Spain came samples of acute and convalescent COVID-19.

This CDR3 is 14 amino acids long. Germline V gene lookup returns CDR1 DFQATT and CDR2 SNEGSKA (reference sequence). The junction had 7 bases not matched to a gene; V was cut back by 3 bases and J by 7 bases. Source study methods: The authors estimated nucleated cell counts from reference gene primer amplification. Sequencing was performed with immunoSEQ multiplex PCR; in TCRdb, only in-frame clones are kept and a portion is missing. The DNA gave D and trimming, while V, J and clone size come from that table. The table records tens of thousands of clones, approximately 85% of them present only once. This clonotype was sampled from a human donor in a cohort sampled during active COVID-19. The sequenced material came from peripheral blood. The chain recombines TRBV20-1 with TRBJ1-5, with 9 nucleotides matching TRBD1. CDR3 nucleotides: TGCAGTGCTAGTCCCGGGACAGGGAACCAGCCCCAGCATTTT. It is translated as CSASPGTGNQPQHF.